Listed below are T cell receptor beta chains from one sample, sequenced in a study of patients and donors after allogeneic stem cell transplantation. TCRdb used MiXCR to reprocess the RT-PCR reads, holding one entry per CDR3 protein. Of hundreds of thousands of distinct CDR3 sequences in the sample, 16% were seen once. Sequenced material: blood, either unsorted or a sorted T cell fraction (not recorded which). The receptors shown here come from a human donor who was either an allogeneic HSCT recipient or a stem cell or donor lymphocyte infusion donor (not recorded which). It is not recorded whose cells these are; they may come from a transplant donor. CDR3s leave out the opening cysteine and the closing phenylalanine or tryptophan. A D gene is named only where the DNA matches it firmly.

>TRBV2|TRBJ2-2|TRBD2
ASKNLSGNGAGELF
>TRBV12-3/TRBV12-4|TRBJ1-2|NA
ASTLLGGGYT
>TRBV7-9|TRBJ1-2|NA
ASSFTTVTNYGYT
>TRBV10-3|TRBJ2-5|NA
AISVGQGLETQY
>TRBV4-3|TRBJ2-6|NA
ASSQGQPGANVLT
>TRBV12-3/TRBV12-4|TRBJ1-1|NA
ASSLVLGSRMNTEAF
>TRBV27|TRBJ2-1|TRBD1
ASSLTGQYNEQF
>TRBV12-3/TRBV12-4|TRBJ1-1|NA
ASSDDPNTEAF
>TRBV29-1|TRBJ2-2|NA
SVRGPNTGELF
>TRBV7-3|TRBJ2-2|TRBD1
ASSLRQGWGTGELF
>TRBV15|TRBJ1-1|NA
ATSRQGWNTEAF
>TRBV7-6|TRBJ1-2|TRBD1
ASSLGRDRGYGYT
>TRBV4-2|TRBJ2-1|TRBD2
ASSQEPPGTTTYNEQF
>TRBV11-3|TRBJ2-1|TRBD2
ASKLAGGGNEQF
>TRBV7-9|TRBJ2-7|NA
ASSTGRYQY
>TRBV20-1|TRBJ1-2|TRBD1
SARVGAGGYGYT
>TRBV12-3/TRBV12-4|TRBJ2-1|TRBD2
ASSPGEAGVVGYNEQF
>TRBV28|TRBJ1-2|NA
ASSSSHWDGRGVVNYGYT
>TRBV19|TRBJ2-3|NA
ASTIAVTTDTQY
>TRBV20-1|TRBJ1-2|TRBD1
SARPGTGSYGYT
>TRBV28|TRBJ2-7|TRBD1
ASSLGQGAPYEQY
>TRBV4-3|TRBJ1-2|NA
ASSQVGSYGYT
>TRBV2|TRBJ1-4|NA
ASSDEGQGGEKLF
>TRBV14|TRBJ2-1|NA
ASSSRDQGRDPPNEQF
>TRBV20-1|TRBJ1-5|NA
SAREGSNQPQH
>TRBV29-1|TRBJ2-1|NA
SAEQGREQF
>TRBV5-1|TRBJ2-7|NA
ASSLAGHQGAYEQY